The present T cell receptor (beta chain) was sequenced within a study of blood T cell repertoires in COVID-19. Turning to the study itself: Sources were T cells, B-cell-depleted T cells, or PBMCs; the material itself was cDNA or gDNA.

TCRdb keeps only in-frame clones here, not all; method: immunoSEQ multiplex PCR. This table has roughly 230,000 clones, about 83% appearing once. CDR1 and CDR2 from the germline V gene are KGHSH and LQKENI. V lost 0 bases and J 6 bases, leaving 12 bases between the germline ends. This CDR3 has 15 amino acids. This TCR came from a man aged 35 to 55 with active or convalescent COVID-19. The chain joins TRBV18 to TRBJ1-5; D is undetermined. The specimen was peripheral blood. The CDR3 loop is CASSPPNPGGQPQHF. Here the CDR3 DNA reads TGTGCCAGCTCACCACCGAACCCGGGAGGTCAGCCCCAGCATTTT.